The 12 T cell receptor beta chains in this list originate from one sample, sequenced in a study of response to subunit inactivated influenza vaccine. TCRdb reanalysed the RT-PCR reads using MiXCR and keeps one entry per CDR3 protein. Of around 300,000 distinct CDR3 sequences listed, approximately 23% are singletons. The sequenced sample was PBMCs from blood, obtained less than 22 months after vaccination. The receptors shown here come from a man aged 50-75 years who received an inactivated influenza vaccine.

The rearrangement uses TRBV24-1 and TRBJ1-2; possibly TRBD1 for D (5 bases). V shed 5 bases and J shed 2 bases, with 11 bases lying between them. The CDR3 covers 14 residues. Germline V gene sequence: CDR1 KGHDR, CDR2 SFDVKD. The chain's CDR3 is CATSAGRGNYGYTF. The CDR3 bases are TGTGCCACCAGTGCAGGTCGGGGGAACTATGGCTACACCTTC.

The rearrangement uses TRBV18 and TRBJ2-5, with D tentatively TRBD1 (6 bases). This CDR3 spans 13 amino acids. Germline V gene sequence: CDR1 KGHSH, CDR2 LQKENI. Between the trimmed V and J ends, which lost 4 bases and 4 bases, there was a span of 10 bases. The CDR3 loop is CASSRGHRETQYF. The CDR3, as DNA: TGTGCCAGCTCACGGGGACATAGAGAGACCCAGTACTTC.

The chain recombines TRBV9 with TRBJ2-5; D unresolved. Germline CDR1 SGDLS, CDR2 YYNGEE. The CDR3 consists of 13 residues. V dropped 4 bases and J dropped 3 bases, with 10 bases sitting between them. The CDR3: CASSSDTKETQYF. The DNA of the CDR3 is TGTGCCAGCAGCTCCGACACCAAAGAGACCCAGTACTTC.

The chain has TRBV29-1 and TRBJ1-1, with D unresolved. CDR3 length: 11 amino acids. V dropped 4 bases and J dropped 6 bases, with 9 bases sitting between them. CDR1 is SQVTM and CDR2 is ANQGSEA in the germline V gene. The DNA of the CDR3 is TGCAGCGTTGGTGGAACCTCTGAAGCTTTCTTT. Its protein is CSVGGTSEAFF. Complete variable domain (other parts from reference TRBV29-1 and TRBJ1-1): SAVISQKPSRDICQRGTSLTIQCQVDSQVTMMFWYRQQPGQSLTLIATANQGSEATYESGFVIDKFPISRPNLTFSTLTVSNMSPEDSSIYLCSVGGTSEAFFGQGTRLTVV.

This clonotype was observed many times. V is TRBV12-3 or TRBV12-4 and J is TRBJ1-5; no definite D call. CDR3 length: 13 residues. The ends were cut back, 8 bases at V and 0 bases at J, with 8 bases in the middle. DNA of the CDR3: TGTGCCAGCGGGTACGATAGCAATCAGCCCCAGCATTTT. The encoded protein is CASGYDSNQPQHF.

The CDR3 is CASSKGTHGYTF. CDR3 DNA sequence: TGTGCCAGCAGCAAAGGTACCCATGGCTACACCTTC. The rearrangement joins TRBV28 to TRBJ1-2; D is unclear. V was shortened by 6 bases and J by 6 bases, with 11 bases between the two germline ends. This CDR3 has 12 residues. CDR1 and CDR2 from the germline V gene are MDHEN and SYDVKM.

The chain recombines TRBV6-1 with TRBJ2-1; 12 bases fit TRBD2. Germline CDR1 reads MNHNS; CDR2 reads SASEGT. This CDR3 has 15 residues. The V and J ends lost 2 bases and 6 bases, in that order; junction bases with no gene match: 2. The CDR3 here is CASSELAGGSNEQFF. In DNA form, the CDR3 reads TGTGCCAGCAGTGAACTAGCGGGAGGGAGCAATGAGCAGTTCTTC.

This clonotype was seen ten or more times. This chain links TRBV5-1 with TRBJ1-3, with D possibly being TRBD1 (6 bases). CDR3 length: 14 amino acids. The germline gives CDR1 SGHRS, CDR2 YFSETQ. Trimming pared 3 bases from V and 0 bases from J, leaving 7 bases between. This chain's CDR3 is CASSWTDSGNTIYF. The CDR3 DNA follows: TGCGCCAGCAGCTGGACAGACTCTGGAAACACCATATATTTT.

The chain combines TRBV30 with TRBJ1-5; 10 bases line up with TRBD1. The CDR3 extends over 15 amino acids. Trimming took 4 bases from V and 6 from J; bases not matched to a gene: 9. Looked up from germline, CDR1 is GTSNPN and CDR2 is SVGIG (reference sequence). The DNA for the CDR3 is TGTGCCTGGAATACCGGGACAGGGGTTGGTCAGCCCCAGCATTTT. Amino acid sequence: CAWNTGTGVGQPQHF.

The table lists this clonotype with a few counts. The rearrangement uses TRBV19 and TRBJ1-5; D unresolved. The germline V and J ends were trimmed by 5 bases and 5 bases, with 10 bases remaining between them. The CDR3 covers 13 residues. Germline CDR1 is LNHDA and CDR2 is SQIVND (reference sequence). In DNA, the CDR3 is TGTGCCAGTAGTGATCCGGGCCATCAGCCCCAGCATTTT. It translates to CASSDPGHQPQHF.

This rearrangement joins TRBV4-2 to TRBJ2-3; D is ambiguous. The germline V and J ends were trimmed by 1 base and 5 bases, with 13 bases remaining between them. The CDR3 length is 15 residues. The germline CDR1 and CDR2 sequences are LGHNA and YNFKEQ. This CDR3 is CASSQGDGPRDTQYF. CDR3 coding DNA: TGTGCCAGCAGCCAAGGGGATGGACCGCGAGATACGCAGTATTTT.

This clonotype was observed a handful of times. J is TRBJ2-7 and V is TRBV5-1; 7 nucleotides line up with TRBD1. V lost 3 bases, J lost 9 bases, and 15 bases stayed unmatched. The CDR3 has 15 amino acids. From germline, CDR1 is SGHRS and CDR2 YFSETQ. The CDR3 DNA follows: TGCGCCAGCAGCTCGAGACAGGGAACTATGGTAGGGCAGTACTTC. Amino acid sequence: CASSSRQGTMVGQYF.